This is a list of T cell receptor beta chains from one sample in a study of CD8+CD57+ T cells in acquired aplastic anemia. TCRdb reprocessed the reads with MiXCR, giving one entry per CDR3 protein. The table has roughly 130,000 distinct CDR3 sequences, roughly 50% seen once. Material: sorted CD4+, CD8+, or CD8+CD57+ T cells (not recorded which) from PBMCs. The receptors stem from a human donor in good health, serving as a control. CDR3s include the opening cysteine and the closing phenylalanine or tryptophan. A D gene is named only where the DNA matches it firmly. Size is stated for part of the rows, as once, few or many counts, or as a class when the clone is expanded.

clone size	J gene	D gene	V gene	CDR3 DNA	CDR3 protein
-	TRBJ1-1	TRBD1	TRBV10-1	TGCGCCAGCAGAGAAGACAGGGCAAACACTGAAGCTTTCTTT	CASREDRANTEAFF
many	TRBJ2-7	-	TRBV20-1	TGCAGTGCTAGACGGAGGGCGGTTGGATACGAGCAGTACTTC	CSARRRAVGYEQYF
many	TRBJ2-5	TRBD2	TRBV18	TGTGCCAGCTCACCCGTAGCGGGAGAGACCCAGTACTTC	CASSPVAGETQYF
many	TRBJ2-3	-	TRBV19	TGTGCCAGTAGTATAGGCGTAGGGGCAGGGGCAGATACGCAGTATTTT	CASSIGVGAGADTQYF
many	TRBJ1-1	-	TRBV7-3	TGTGCCAGCAGTTCGCGGGGGTACACTGAAGCTTTCTTT	CASSSRGYTEAFF
-	TRBJ2-7	TRBD1	TRBV30	TGTGCCTGGAGTGGGGACAGGGGTAGGGAGCAGTACTTC	CAWSGDRGREQYF
-	TRBJ2-7	TRBD1	TRBV5-5	TGTGCCAGCAGCCGAACCGGGACAGGGGGCCACGAGCAGTACTTC	CASSRTGTGGHEQYF
-	TRBJ1-1	-	TRBV19	TGTGCCAGTAGTTGGGGGGACTTGAACACTGAAGCTTTCTTT	CASSWGDLNTEAFF
-	TRBJ2-3	-	TRBV2	TGTGCCAGCAGTCCCGGGATCTCCACAGATACGCAGTATTTT	CASSPGISTDTQYF
-	TRBJ1-3	-	TRBV29-1	TGCAGCCTACGCTCTGGAAACACCATATATTTT	CSLRSGNTIYF
-	TRBJ2-5	TRBD2	TRBV20-1	TGCAGTGCTAGAGGCCAGCGGGAGGCAGAGACCCAGTACTTC	CSARGQREAETQYF
-	TRBJ1-2	-	TRBV15	TGTGCCACCAGCAGAGTAGCGGCCCCCAGGAGCTATGGCTACACCTTC	CATSRVAAPRSYGYTF
many	TRBJ2-3	-	TRBV5-6	TGTGCCAGCAGCTCCCTTTGGAGGGACACAGATACGCAGTATTTT	CASSSLWRDTDTQYF
many	TRBJ2-2	-	TRBV6-2/TRBV6-3	TGTGCCAGCCAACCAGGCGGCTCGAACACCGGGGAGCTGTTTTTT	CASQPGGSNTGELFF
-	TRBJ1-1	-	TRBV2	TGTGCCAGCAACTCCAGGGTGGGCACTGAAGCTTTCTTT	CASNSRVGTEAFF
-	TRBJ2-7	-	TRBV2	TGTGCCAGCAGTTCACTGTACGAGCAGTACTTC	CASSSLYEQYF
-	TRBJ2-1	TRBD2	TRBV12-3/TRBV12-4	TGTGCCAGCAGTTTAAGCGGGGGGGCGAATGAGCGGTTCTTC	CASSLSGGANERFF
many	TRBJ2-3	TRBD2	TRBV9	TGTGCCAGCAGCGGTCAGACTAGCCTGAATACGCAGTATTTT	CASSGQTSLNTQYF
few	TRBJ1-2	TRBD1	TRBV2	TGTGCCAGCAGTGATTCGACAGGGAGATTATATGGCTACACCTTC	CASSDSTGRLYGYTF
many	TRBJ1-1	TRBD1	TRBV7-9	TGTGCCAGCAGACAAGGACAGGTGAACACTGAAGCTTTCTTT	CASRQGQVNTEAFF
-	TRBJ2-7	-	TRBV7-3	TGTGCCAGCAGCTCGGCTCGGGTCCTAGACGAGCAGTACTTC	CASSSARVLDEQYF
few	TRBJ1-6	TRBD1	TRBV25-1	TGTGCCAGCAGTAAAGGACAGGGCCGAAATTCACCCCTCCACTTT	CASSKGQGRNSPLHF
many	TRBJ2-4	-	TRBV27	TGTGCCAGTCGGACGACAAACATTCAGTACTTC	CASRTTNIQYF
-	TRBJ1-1	-	TRBV6-1	TGTGCCAGCTTTAGCCCAGGGAACACTGAAGCTTCCTTT	CASFSPGNTEASF
-	TRBJ2-2	TRBD1	TRBV20-1	TGCAGTGCTAGAGATTCGGGACAGGGAGGCACCGGGGAGCTGTTTTTT	CSARDSGQGGTGELFF
once	TRBJ2-3	TRBD2	TRBV11-2	TGTGCCAGCAGCAGGACTAGCGGGGGGGCAATGGGAGATACGCAGTATTTT	CASSRTSGGAMGDTQYF
-	TRBJ1-2	-	TRBV25-1	TGTGCCAGCAGTTCGAACAGCGACTATGGCTACACCTTC	CASSSNSDYGYTF
many	TRBJ1-2	-	TRBV29-1	TGCAGCGTTGGAGAGGGGGACTATGGCTACACCTTC	CSVGEGDYGYTF
many	TRBJ1-5	-	TRBV10-3	TGTGCCATCACCGGGGGGGCCCATCAGCCCCAGCATTTT	CAITGGAHQPQHF
once	TRBJ1-1	TRBD1	TRBV19	TGTGCCAGTAGTTCTTCGACAGGGGAGAACACTGAAGCTTTCTTT	CASSSSTGENTEAFF
few	TRBJ1-4	TRBD1	TRBV5-5	TGTGCCAGCAGCTTCGAGGGGGCGCAGAGAGAAAAACTGTTTTTT	CASSFEGAQREKLFF
-	TRBJ1-4	-	TRBV10-3	TGTGCCATCTCGCAGGGGAATGAAAAACTGTTTTTT	CAISQGNEKLFF
-	TRBJ2-2	TRBD2	TRBV2	TGTGCCAGCAGGAAAGCGGGGCCGTACACCGGGGAGCTGTTTTTC	CASRKAGPYTGELFF
-	TRBJ2-6	-	TRBV20-1	TGCAGTGCAGCACACAGCTCTGGGGCCAACGTCCTGACTTTC	CSAAHSSGANVLTF
-	TRBJ2-5	-	TRBV29-1	TGCAGCGTTCGGCCCCAGTTACAAGAGACCCAGTACTTC	CSVRPQLQETQYF
-	TRBJ1-2	-	TRBV20-1	TGCAGTGCTAAGCTTTCCTCCCTCGGTGGGTATGGCTACACCTTC	CSAKLSSLGGYGYTF
few	TRBJ2-7	-	TRBV29-1	TGCAGCGTTCGAACAGGGACGTACGAGCAGTACTTC	CSVRTGTYEQYF
many	TRBJ2-7	-	TRBV4-3	TGCGCCAGCAGCCAAGGGCCTCGTGGGACCGGCTCCTACGAGCAGTACTTC	CASSQGPRGTGSYEQYF
many	TRBJ2-3	-	TRBV7-3	TGTGCCAGCAGCTCGAACGGGAATCCAGATACGCAGTATTTT	CASSSNGNPDTQYF
medium-sized	TRBJ1-6	-	TRBV2	TGTGCCAGCAAACCCACGGCCAATTCACCCCTCCACTTT	CASKPTANSPLHF
many	TRBJ2-3	-	TRBV7-2	TGTGCCAGCAGCTTAGCCCTAGCGGATACGCAGTATTTT	CASSLALADTQYF
many	TRBJ1-4	TRBD1	TRBV20-1	TGCAGTGCTCAGGACAGGGAGCGGCTGTTTTTT	CSAQDRERLFF
-	TRBJ1-2	TRBD1	TRBV24-1	TGTGCCACCAGTGATTTCCGGGGGCAGGGGGGCTATGGCTACACCTTC	CATSDFRGQGGYGYTF
-	TRBJ1-6	TRBD1	TRBV4-3	TGCGCCAGCAGCCCCTCGGGACAGGAGTTATCCTATAATTCACCCCTCCACTTT	CASSPSGQELSYNSPLHF